This T cell receptor (beta chain) stems from a study of blood T cell repertoires in COVID-19. The V end was cut by 5 bases, the J end by 6 bases, with 22 bases between. Germline values: CDR1 PRHDT, CDR2 FYEKMQ (reference sequence). The CDR3 runs 16 residues. Here immunoSEQ multiplex PCR was the method, and the copy in TCRdb shows in-frame clones only, minus some. The data contain under 400,000 clones, approximately 89% of them seen just once; the ten biggest clones take up 1.5% to 2%. The source material was peripheral blood. The J gene is TRBJ1-1, the V gene TRBV13; D might be TRBD1 (5 bases). The sequence derives from a woman under 40 with COVID-19, enrolled during active disease. CDR3: CASSTPTQGNLAEAFF. In nucleotides, the CDR3 is TGTGCCAGCAGCACCCCCACCCAGGGTAATTTGGCTGAAGCTTTCTTT.